This T cell receptor (beta chain) was recovered during a study of T-cell reconstitution after alpha-beta-depleted transplantation in children. The V segment lost 8 bases and the J segment 7 bases; nucleotides outside the gene matches: 8. Germline V gene lookup returns CDR1 MNHEY and CDR2 SVGEGT. The CDR3 spans 13 residues. This clonotype has just a few counts. TCRbeta library construction was performed incorporating unique molecular identifiers. TCRdb re-called the PCR reads with MiXCR, one entry per CDR3 protein. The sample records some 490,000 distinct CDR3 sequences, around 13% being singletons. V gene TRBV6-2 or TRBV6-3 combines with J gene TRBJ2-7, with 10 bases lining up with TRBD1. This specimen consisted of PBMCs from the stem cell graft donor, obtained from the stem cell graft. This TCR came from a human donor who donated a stem cell graft to a child with combined immunodeficiency. CDR3 sequence (DNA): TGTGCCAGCCTAGACAGGGGGCCAGGAGAGCAGTACTTC. Translation: CASLDRGPGEQYF.